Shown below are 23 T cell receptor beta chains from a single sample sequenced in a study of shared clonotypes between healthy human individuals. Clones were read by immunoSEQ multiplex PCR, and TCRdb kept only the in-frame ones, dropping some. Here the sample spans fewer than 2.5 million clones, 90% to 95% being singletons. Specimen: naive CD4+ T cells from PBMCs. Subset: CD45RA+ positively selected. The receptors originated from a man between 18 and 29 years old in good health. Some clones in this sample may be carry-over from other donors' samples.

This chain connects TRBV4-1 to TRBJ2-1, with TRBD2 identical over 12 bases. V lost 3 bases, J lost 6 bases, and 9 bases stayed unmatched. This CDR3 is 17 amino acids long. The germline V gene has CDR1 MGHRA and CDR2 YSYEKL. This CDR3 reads CASSHLLAGGPSNEQFF. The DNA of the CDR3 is TGCGCCAGCAGCCACCTCCTAGCGGGAGGGCCGAGCAATGAGCAGTTCTTC.

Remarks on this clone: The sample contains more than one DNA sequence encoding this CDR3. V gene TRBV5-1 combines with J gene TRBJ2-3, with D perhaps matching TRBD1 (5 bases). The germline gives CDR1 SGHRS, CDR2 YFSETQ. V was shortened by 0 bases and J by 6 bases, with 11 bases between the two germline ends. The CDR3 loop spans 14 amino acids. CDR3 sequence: CASSLGQGIDTQYF. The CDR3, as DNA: TGCGCCAGCAGCTTGGGCCAGGGAATTGATACGCAGTATTTT.

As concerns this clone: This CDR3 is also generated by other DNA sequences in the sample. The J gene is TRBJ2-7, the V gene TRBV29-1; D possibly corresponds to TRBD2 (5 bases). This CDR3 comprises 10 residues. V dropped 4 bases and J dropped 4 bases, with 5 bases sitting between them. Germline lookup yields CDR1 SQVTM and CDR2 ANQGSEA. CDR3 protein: CSVGEYEQYF. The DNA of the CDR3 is TGCAGCGTTGGGGAGTACGAGCAGTACTTC.

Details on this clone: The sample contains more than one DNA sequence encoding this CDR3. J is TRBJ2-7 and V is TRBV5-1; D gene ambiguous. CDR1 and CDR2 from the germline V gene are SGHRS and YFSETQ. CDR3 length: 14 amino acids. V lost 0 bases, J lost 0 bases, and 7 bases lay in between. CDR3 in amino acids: CASSLAGSSYEQYF. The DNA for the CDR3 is TGCGCCAGCAGCTTGGCCGGCAGCTCCTACGAGCAGTACTTC.

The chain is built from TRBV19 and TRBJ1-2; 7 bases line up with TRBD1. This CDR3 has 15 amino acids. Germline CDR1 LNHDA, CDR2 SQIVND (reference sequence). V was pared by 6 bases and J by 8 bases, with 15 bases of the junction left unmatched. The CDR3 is CASRPRQGLSEGYTF. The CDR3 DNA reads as TGTGCCAGTAGGCCTAGACAGGGCCTTTCAGAAGGCTACACCTTC.

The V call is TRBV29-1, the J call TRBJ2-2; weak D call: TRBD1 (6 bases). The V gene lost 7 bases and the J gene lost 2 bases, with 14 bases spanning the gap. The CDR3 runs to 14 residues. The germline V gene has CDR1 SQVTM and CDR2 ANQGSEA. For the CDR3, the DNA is TGCAGCGCTACCGGGACATATAACACCGGGGAGCTGTTTTTT. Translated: CSATGTYNTGELFF.

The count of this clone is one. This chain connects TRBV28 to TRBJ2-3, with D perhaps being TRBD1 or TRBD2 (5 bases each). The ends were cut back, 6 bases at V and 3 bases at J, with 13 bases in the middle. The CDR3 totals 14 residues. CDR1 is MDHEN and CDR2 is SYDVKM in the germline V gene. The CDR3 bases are TGTGCCAGCAGGCCGGTTGGGGGAACAGATACGCAGTATTTT. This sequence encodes CASRPVGGTDTQYF.

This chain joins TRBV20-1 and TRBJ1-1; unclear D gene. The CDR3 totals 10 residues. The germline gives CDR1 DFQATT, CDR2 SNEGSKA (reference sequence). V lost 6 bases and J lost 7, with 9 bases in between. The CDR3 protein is CSAMWNEAFF. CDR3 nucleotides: TGCAGTGCGATGTGGAATGAAGCTTTCTTT.

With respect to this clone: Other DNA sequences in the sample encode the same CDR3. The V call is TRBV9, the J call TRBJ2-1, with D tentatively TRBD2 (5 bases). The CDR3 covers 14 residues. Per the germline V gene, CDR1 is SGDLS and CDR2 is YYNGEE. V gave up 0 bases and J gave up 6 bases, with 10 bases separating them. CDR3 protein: CASSVGLSLNEQFF. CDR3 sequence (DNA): TGTGCCAGCAGCGTAGGACTATCCCTCAATGAGCAGTTCTTC.

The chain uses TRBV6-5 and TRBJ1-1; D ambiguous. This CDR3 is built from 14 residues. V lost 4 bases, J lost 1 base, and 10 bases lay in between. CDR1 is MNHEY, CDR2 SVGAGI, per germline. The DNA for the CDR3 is TGTGCCAGCAGTTTGCGGCAGGAGAACACTGAAGCTTTCTTT. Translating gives CASSLRQENTEAFF.

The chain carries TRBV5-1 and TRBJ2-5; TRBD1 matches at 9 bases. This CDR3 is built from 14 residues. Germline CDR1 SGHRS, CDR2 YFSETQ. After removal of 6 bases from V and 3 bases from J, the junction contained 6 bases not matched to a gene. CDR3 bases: TGCGCCAGCACCCCCCGGACAGGGGAAGAGACCCAGTACTTC. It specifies CASTPRTGEETQYF.

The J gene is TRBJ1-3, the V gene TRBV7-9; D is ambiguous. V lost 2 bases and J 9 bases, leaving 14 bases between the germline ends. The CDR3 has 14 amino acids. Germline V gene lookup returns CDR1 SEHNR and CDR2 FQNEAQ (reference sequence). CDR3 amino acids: CASSLPVLAGTIYF. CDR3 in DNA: TGTGCCAGCAGCTTACCGGTTCTGGCCGGCACCATATATTTT.

The CDR3 is CASSASGSMETQYF. The CDR3 nucleotides read TGTGCCAGCAGTGCTAGCGGGAGCATGGAGACCCAGTACTTC. The V call is TRBV6-1, the J call TRBJ2-5, with 10 bases matching TRBD2. From germline, CDR1 is MNHNS and CDR2 SASEGT. This CDR3 region has 14 residues. The V segment lost 4 bases and the J segment 5 bases; nucleotides outside the gene matches: 4.

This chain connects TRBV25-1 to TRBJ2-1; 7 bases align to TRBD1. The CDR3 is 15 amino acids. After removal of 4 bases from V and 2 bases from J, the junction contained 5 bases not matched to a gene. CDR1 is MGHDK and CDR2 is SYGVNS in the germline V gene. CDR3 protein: CASSGDSPPYNEQFF. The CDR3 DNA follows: TGTGCCAGCAGTGGGGACAGCCCTCCCTACAATGAGCAGTTCTTC.

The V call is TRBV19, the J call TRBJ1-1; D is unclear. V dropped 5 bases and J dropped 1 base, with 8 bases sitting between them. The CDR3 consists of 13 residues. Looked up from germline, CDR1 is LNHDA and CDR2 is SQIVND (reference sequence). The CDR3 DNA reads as TGTGCCAGTAGTCCTCTAGGGAACACTGAAGCTTTCTTT. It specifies CASSPLGNTEAFF.

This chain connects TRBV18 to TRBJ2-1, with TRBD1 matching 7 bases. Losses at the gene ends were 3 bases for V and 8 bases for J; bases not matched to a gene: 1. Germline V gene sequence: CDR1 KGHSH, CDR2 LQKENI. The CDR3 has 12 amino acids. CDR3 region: CASSPTGDEQFF. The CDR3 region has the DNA TGTGCCAGCTCACCTACAGGGGATGAGCAGTTCTTC.

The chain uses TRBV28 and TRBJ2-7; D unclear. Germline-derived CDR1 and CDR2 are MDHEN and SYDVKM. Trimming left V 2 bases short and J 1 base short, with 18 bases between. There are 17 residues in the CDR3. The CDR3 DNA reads TGTGCCAGCAGTTTAAAGCTCGTGTTCTCGGATTCCTACGAGCAGTACTTC. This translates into CASSLKLVFSDSYEQYF.

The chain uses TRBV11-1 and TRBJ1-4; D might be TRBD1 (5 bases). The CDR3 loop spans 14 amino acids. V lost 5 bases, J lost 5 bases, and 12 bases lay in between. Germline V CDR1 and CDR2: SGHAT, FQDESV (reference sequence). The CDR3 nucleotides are TGTGCCAGCAGCCCCCGGGGCTTAAATGAAAAACTGTTTTTT. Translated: CASSPRGLNEKLFF.

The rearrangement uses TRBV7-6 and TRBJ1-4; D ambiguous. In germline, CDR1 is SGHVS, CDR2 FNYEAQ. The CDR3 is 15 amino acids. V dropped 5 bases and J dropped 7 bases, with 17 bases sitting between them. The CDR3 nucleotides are TGTGCCAGCAGCGTACCCGGGATCCTGCGTGAAAAACTGTTTTTT. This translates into CASSVPGILREKLFF.

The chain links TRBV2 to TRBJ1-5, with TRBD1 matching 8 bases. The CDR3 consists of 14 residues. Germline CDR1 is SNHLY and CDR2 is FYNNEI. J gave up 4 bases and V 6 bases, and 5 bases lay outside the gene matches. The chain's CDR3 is CASRERTGNQPQHF. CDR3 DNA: TGTGCCAGCAGGGAAAGGACAGGGAATCAGCCCCAGCATTTT.

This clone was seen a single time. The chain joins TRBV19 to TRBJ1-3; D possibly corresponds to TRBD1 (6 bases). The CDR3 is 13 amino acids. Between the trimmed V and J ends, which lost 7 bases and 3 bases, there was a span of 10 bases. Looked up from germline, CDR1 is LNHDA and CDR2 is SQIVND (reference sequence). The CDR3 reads CASTQGFGNTIYF. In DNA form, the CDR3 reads TGTGCCAGTACACAGGGTTTTGGAAACACCATATATTTT.

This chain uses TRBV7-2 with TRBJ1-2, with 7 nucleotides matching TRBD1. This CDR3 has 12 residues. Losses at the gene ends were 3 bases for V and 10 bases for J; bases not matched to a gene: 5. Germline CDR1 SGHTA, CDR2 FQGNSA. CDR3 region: CASSFQDRAYTF. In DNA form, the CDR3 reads TGTGCCAGCAGCTTCCAAGACAGGGCCTACACCTTC.

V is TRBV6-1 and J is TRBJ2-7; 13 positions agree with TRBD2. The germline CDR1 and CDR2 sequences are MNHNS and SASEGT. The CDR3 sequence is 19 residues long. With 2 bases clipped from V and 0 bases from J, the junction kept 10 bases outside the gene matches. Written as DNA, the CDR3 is TGTGCCAGCAGTGAACGGGTGGCGGGACTAGCGGGATCCTCCTACGAGCAGTACTTC. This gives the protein CASSERVAGLAGSSYEQYF.